The clone carrying this TCR beta chain was found a few times. Antigen specificity is unknown. The TCR beta cDNA libraries contained unique molecular identifiers. When about 1 to 11 million T cells were used, they gave around 500,000 cDNA molecules. TCRdb independently ran MiXCR on the PCR reads; one entry per CDR3 protein. This table has roughly 700,000 distinct CDR3 sequences, less than 35% appearing once. This sample was taken from a study of post-analysis software for immune sequencing data. Study-level findings and limits: Five TRBV segments (TRBV5-6, TRBV5-1 and TRBV20-1 among them) occurred more frequently in patients than in controls.

Trimming shortened V by 6 bases and J by 1 base, and 14 bases separated the two germline ends. Germline V lookup: CDR1 SGHRS, CDR2 YFSETQ. This CDR3 has 14 amino acids. The chain is built from TRBV5-1 and TRBJ2-7; TRBD2 might be the D (5 bases). The clonotype comes from a girl aged 10 to 17 with multiple sclerosis. The source material was blood. The CDR3 bases are TGCGCCAGCAATCCCTTCGGGGTTTCCTACGAGCAGTACTTC. This gives the protein CASNPFGVSYEQYF.